This T cell receptor (beta chain) was observed in a study of regulatory T cells in long-lasting Graves disease. Study outcomes and limitations: Persistent Graves' cases showed lower TCR diversity than newly diagnosed cases. Investigators studied peripheral blood only, not thyroid tissue.

A word on this clonotype: Its specificity is unknown.

The TCR beta library used iRepertoire HTBI primers with Arm-PCR amplification of CDR3. TCRdb re-called the multiplex PCR reads through MiXCR, storing one row per CDR3 protein. Of just over 600,000 distinct CDR3 sequences in the sample, approximately 15% were seen once. The time point is: newly diagnosed GD, antithyroid drugs for less than 3 months. Generation of the TCR library employed RNA extracted from PBMCs. These same data were also listed under a study on T cells in Graves' hyperthyroidism and ophthalmopathy. That source adds: Hyperthyroidism, newly diagnosed and lasting under 2 months, affected patients aged 18 to 65.

This material consisted of peripheral blood mononuclear cells (PBMCs), taken at new diagnosis, from a patient treated with antithyroid drugs. This clonotype originated in a young woman with Graves disease.

This CDR3 reads CASSLGSLAGEQFF. The CDR3 coding sequence is TGTGCCAGCAGCTTAGGAAGTCTAGCGGGTGAGCAGTTCTTC. V gene TRBV7-6 combines with J gene TRBJ2-1; TRBD2 aligns across 8 bases. V lost 1 base, J lost 9 bases, and 5 bases stayed unmatched. Germline CDR1 reads SGHVS; CDR2 reads FNYEAQ. The CDR3 length is 14 residues.